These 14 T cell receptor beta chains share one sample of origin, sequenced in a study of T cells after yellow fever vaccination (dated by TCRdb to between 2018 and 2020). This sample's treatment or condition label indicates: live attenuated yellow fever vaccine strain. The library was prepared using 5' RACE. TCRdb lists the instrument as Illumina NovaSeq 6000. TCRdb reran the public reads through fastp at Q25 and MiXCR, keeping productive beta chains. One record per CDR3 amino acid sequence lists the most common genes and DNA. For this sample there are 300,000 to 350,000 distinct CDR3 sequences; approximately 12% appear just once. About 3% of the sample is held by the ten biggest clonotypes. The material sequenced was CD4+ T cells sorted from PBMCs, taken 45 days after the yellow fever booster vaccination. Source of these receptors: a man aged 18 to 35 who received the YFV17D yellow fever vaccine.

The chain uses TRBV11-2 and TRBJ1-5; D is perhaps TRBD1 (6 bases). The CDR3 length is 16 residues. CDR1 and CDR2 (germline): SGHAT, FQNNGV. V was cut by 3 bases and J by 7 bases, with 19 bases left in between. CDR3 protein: CASSLPDGGMGQPQHF. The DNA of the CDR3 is TGTGCCAGCAGCTTGCCAGATGGGGGCATGGGGCAGCCCCAGCATTTT.

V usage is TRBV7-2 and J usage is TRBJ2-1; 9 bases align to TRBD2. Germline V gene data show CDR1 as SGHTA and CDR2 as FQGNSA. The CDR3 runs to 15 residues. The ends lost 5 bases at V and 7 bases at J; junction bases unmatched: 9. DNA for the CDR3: TGTGCCAGCAGCCTAGGGCTAGCGGGGATAAATGAGCAGTTCTTC. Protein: CASSLGLAGINEQFF. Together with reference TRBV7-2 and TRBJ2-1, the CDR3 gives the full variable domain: GAGVSQSPSNKVTEKGKDVELRCDPISGHTALYWYRQSLGQGLEFLIYFQGNSAPDKSGLPSDRFSAERTGGSVSTLTIQRTQQEDSAVYLCASSLGLAGINEQFFGPGTRLTVL.

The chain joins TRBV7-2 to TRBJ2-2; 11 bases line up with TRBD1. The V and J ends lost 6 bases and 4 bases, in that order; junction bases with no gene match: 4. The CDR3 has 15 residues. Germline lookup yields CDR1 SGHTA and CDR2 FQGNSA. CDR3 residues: CASRRTGGITGELFF. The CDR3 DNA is TGTGCCAGCAGACGGACAGGGGGCATCACCGGGGAGCTGTTTTTT.

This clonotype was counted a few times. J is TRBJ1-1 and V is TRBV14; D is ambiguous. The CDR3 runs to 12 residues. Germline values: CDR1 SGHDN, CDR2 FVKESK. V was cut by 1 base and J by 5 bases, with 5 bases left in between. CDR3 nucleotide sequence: TGTGCCAGCAGCCAAGGGTGGACTGAAGCTTTCTTT. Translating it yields CASSQGWTEAFF.

CDR3 sequence (DNA): TGTGCCAGCAGCCGGGGGGAGGGGAGTGAGCAGTTCTTC. This sequence encodes CASSRGEGSEQFF. The chain has TRBV3-1 and TRBJ2-1; 7 positions match TRBD2. Trimming took 4 bases from V and 9 from J; bases not matched to a gene: 6. Germline CDR1 reads LGHDT; CDR2 reads YNNKEL (reference sequence). This CDR3 contains 13 residues.

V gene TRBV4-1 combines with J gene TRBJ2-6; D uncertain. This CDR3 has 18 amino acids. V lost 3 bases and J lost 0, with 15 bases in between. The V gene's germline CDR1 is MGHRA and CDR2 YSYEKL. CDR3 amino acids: CASSQAVVESSGANVLTF. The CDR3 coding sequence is TGCGCCAGCAGCCAGGCAGTCGTCGAAAGCTCTGGGGCCAACGTCCTGACTTTC.

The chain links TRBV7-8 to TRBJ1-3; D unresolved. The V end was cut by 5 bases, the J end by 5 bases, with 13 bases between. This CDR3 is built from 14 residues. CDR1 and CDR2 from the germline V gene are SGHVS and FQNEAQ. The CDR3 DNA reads TGTGCCAGCAGCGCCCTTCGGGGAAGAAACACCATATATTTT. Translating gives CASSALRGRNTIYF.

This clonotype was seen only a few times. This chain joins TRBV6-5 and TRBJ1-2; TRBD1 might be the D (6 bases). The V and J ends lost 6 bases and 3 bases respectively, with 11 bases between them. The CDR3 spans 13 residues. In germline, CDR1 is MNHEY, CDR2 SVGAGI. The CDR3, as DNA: TGTGCCAGCAGGAGACAGGAGGACTATGGCTACACCTTC. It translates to CASRRQEDYGYTF.

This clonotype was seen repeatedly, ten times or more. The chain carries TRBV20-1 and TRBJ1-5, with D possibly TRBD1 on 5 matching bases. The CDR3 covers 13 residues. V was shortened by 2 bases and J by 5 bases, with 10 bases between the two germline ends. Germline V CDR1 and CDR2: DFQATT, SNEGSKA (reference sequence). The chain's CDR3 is CSARSGVDQPQHF. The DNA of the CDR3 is TGCAGTGCTAGATCGGGGGTGGATCAGCCCCAGCATTTT.

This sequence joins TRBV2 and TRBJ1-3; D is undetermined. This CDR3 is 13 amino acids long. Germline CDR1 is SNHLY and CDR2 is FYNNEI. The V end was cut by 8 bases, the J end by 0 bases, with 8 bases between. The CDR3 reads CASFVPSGNTIYF. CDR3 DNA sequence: TGTGCCAGCTTCGTCCCCTCTGGAAACACCATATATTTT.

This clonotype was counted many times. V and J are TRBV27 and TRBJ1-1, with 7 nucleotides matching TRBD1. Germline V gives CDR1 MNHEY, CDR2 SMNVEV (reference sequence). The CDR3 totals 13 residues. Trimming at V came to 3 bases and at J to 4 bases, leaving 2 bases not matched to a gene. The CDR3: CASSFRDSTEAFF. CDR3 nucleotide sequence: TGTGCCAGCAGTTTCCGGGACAGCACTGAAGCTTTCTTT.

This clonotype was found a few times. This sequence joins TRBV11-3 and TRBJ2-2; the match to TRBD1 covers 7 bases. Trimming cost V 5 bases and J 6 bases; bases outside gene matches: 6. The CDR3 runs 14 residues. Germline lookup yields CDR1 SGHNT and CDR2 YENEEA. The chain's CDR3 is CASSPTGVSGELFF. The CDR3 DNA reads TGTGCCAGCAGCCCTACAGGGGTGTCCGGGGAGCTGTTTTTT. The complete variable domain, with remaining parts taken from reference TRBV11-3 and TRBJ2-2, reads EAGVVQSPRYKIIEKKQPVAFWCNPISGHNTLYWYLQNLGQGPELLIRYENEEAVDDSQLPKDRFSAERLKGVDSTLKIQPAELGDSAVYLCASSPTGVSGELFFGEGSRLTVL.

In DNA form, the CDR3 reads TGTGCCACCAGCAGAGATAGGGGAAGGGGGGGTGAAAAACTGTTTTTT. Residues: CATSRDRGRGGEKLFF. The chain uses TRBV15 and TRBJ1-4; perhaps TRBD1 as D (6 bases). The CDR3 covers 16 residues. CDR1 is LNHNV and CDR2 is YYDKDF in the germline V gene (reference sequence). V gave up 0 bases and J gave up 7 bases, with 15 bases separating them.

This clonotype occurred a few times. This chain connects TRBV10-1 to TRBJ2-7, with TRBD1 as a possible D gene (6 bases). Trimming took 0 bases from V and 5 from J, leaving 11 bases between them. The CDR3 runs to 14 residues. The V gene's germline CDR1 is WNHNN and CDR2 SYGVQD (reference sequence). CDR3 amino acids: CASSESRGVDEQYF. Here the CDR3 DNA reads TGCGCCAGCAGTGAGTCCAGGGGAGTGGACGAGCAGTACTTC.